These 10 T cell receptor beta chains share one sample of origin, sequenced in a study of beta chain features in type 1 diabetes. Study-wide findings and caveats: Type 1 diabetes patients showed a moderate but significant shortening of TCRB CDR3s in all four CD4+ subsets.

Investigators reverse transcribed all isolated RNA, so they sequenced expressed TCRB transcripts. Sequencing was performed with immunoSEQ multiplex PCR; in TCRdb, only in-frame clones are kept and a portion is missing. The sample has under 300,000 clones; about 15% are singletons. These receptors have no identified antigens. The sample comprised naive CD4+ T cells from blood. These receptors were taken from a man in his thirties or forties with type 1 diabetes.

There are a few counts of this clone. This sequence joins TRBV9 and TRBJ2-5, with D uncertain. The CDR3 covers 14 residues. The germline V and J ends were trimmed by 2 bases and 5 bases, with 13 bases remaining between them. The germline CDR1 and CDR2 sequences are SGDLS and YYNGEE. The chain's CDR3 is CASSVSLGQETQYF. In nucleotides, the CDR3 is TGTGCCAGCAGCGTCTCCCTAGGTCAGGAGACCCAGTACTTC.

The rearrangement uses TRBV19 and TRBJ1-3; D possibly corresponds to TRBD1 (6 bases). Looked up from germline, CDR1 is LNHDA and CDR2 is SQIVND (reference sequence). The CDR3 is 14 amino acids. V lost 5 bases and J 0 bases, leaving 8 bases between the germline ends. CDR3 in amino acids: CASSGQLSGNTIYF. The CDR3 DNA sequence: TGTGCCAGTAGTGGACAGCTCTCTGGAAACACCATATATTTT.

The chain joins TRBV5-1 to TRBJ2-1, with 9 positions matching TRBD2. This CDR3 comprises 15 residues. CDR1 is SGHRS and CDR2 is YFSETQ in the germline V gene. V was clipped by 8 bases and J by 1 base; unmatched bases: 7. The CDR3 sequence is CARESGRYSYNEQFF. In DNA, the CDR3 is TGCGCCAGGGAAAGCGGGAGGTATTCCTACAATGAGCAGTTCTTC.

V usage is TRBV30 and J usage is TRBJ2-3; a weak D match, TRBD2 (6 bases). V lost 4 bases, J lost 5 bases, and 7 bases lay in between. Germline V gives CDR1 GTSNPN, CDR2 SVGIG (reference sequence). The CDR3 is 11 amino acids. CDR3 protein: CAWNGGDTQYF. CDR3 bases: TGTGCCTGGAACGGGGGAGATACGCAGTATTTT.

The chain uses TRBV19 and TRBJ1-5; no firm D call. CDR3 size: 14 residues. Trimming stripped 8 bases from V and 0 bases from J, with 11 bases between. Germline assignment: CDR1 LNHDA and CDR2 SQIVND (reference sequence). CDR3 bases: TGTGCCAGTGCGGGGTCCAATAGCAATCAGCCCCAGCATTTT. Its protein product is CASAGSNSNQPQHF. Based on the CDR3 plus reference TRBV19 and TRBJ1-5, the full variable domain is DGGITQSPKYLFRKEGQNVTLSCEQNLNHDAMYWYRQDPGQGLRLIYYSQIVNDFQKGDIAEGYSVSREKKESFPLTVTSAQKNPTAFYLCASAGSNSNQPQHFGDGTRLSIL.

This clone was counted a few times. The rearrangement uses TRBV7-8 and TRBJ1-5; D perhaps matches TRBD1 (6 bases). This CDR3 spans 16 amino acids. The ends were cut back, 5 bases at V and 5 bases at J, with 19 bases in the middle. Germline V gene lookup returns CDR1 SGHVS and CDR2 FQNEAQ. The CDR3 loop is CASSVRTGILHQPQHF. The DNA for the CDR3 is TGTGCCAGCAGCGTACGAACAGGGATTTTACATCAGCCCCAGCATTTT.

This clone was picked up a small number of times. The chain carries TRBV19 and TRBJ2-3, with D hard to call. This CDR3 contains 14 residues. Trimming shortened V by 7 bases and J by 2 bases, and 13 bases separated the two germline ends. CDR1 and CDR2 from the germline V gene are LNHDA and SQIVND (reference sequence). The CDR3 spells CASTSSPTTDTQYF. Written as DNA, the CDR3 is TGTGCCAGTACCTCCTCCCCTACCACAGATACGCAGTATTTT.

A few counts support this clone. The genes are TRBV6-5 and TRBJ2-1; 7 nucleotides line up with TRBD2. V shed 5 bases and J 9 bases; nucleotides not matched to a gene: 7. Germline V gene sequence: CDR1 MNHEY, CDR2 SVGAGI. The CDR3 runs to 13 residues. The CDR3 DNA follows: TGTGCCAGCAGTAGGGAGGGCCTAAGTGAGCAGTTCTTC. Encoded protein: CASSREGLSEQFF.

This clone was detected only a few times. The chain is built from TRBV7-2 and TRBJ1-2; no firm D call. The germline CDR1 and CDR2 sequences are SGHTA and FQGNSA. The CDR3 has 13 amino acids. Trimming removed 3 bases at V and 4 bases at J, with 9 bases between. This chain's CDR3 is CASSLRGGYGYTF. The CDR3 DNA sequence: TGTGCCAGCAGCTTGCGGGGAGGCTATGGCTACACCTTC.

The sample holds a few counts of this clone. This chain links TRBV25-1 with TRBJ1-5, with a tentative D call TRBD1 (6 bases). Germline CDR1 is MGHDK and CDR2 is SYGVNS. Trimming removed 6 bases from V and 6 bases from J, with 15 bases in between. This CDR3 comprises 14 residues. CDR3 coding DNA: TGTGCCAGCAGCACGGACAGAGCCGGTCAGCCCCAGCATTTT. Its protein is CASSTDRAGQPQHF.